This T cell receptor (beta chain) appears in the sequencing data of a study of post-analysis software for immune sequencing data. Study context: Some patients lacked subtype; others had relapsing-remitting, secondary progressive or progressive-relapsing disease.

For this clonotype: As yet, its antigen is unknown.

Prepared TCR beta cDNA libraries contained unique molecular identifiers. MiXCR was run by TCRdb on the PCR reads, yielding one entry per CDR3 protein. Among some 690,000 distinct CDR3 sequences listed, approximately 30% were seen once. General observations from the study: Significantly lower normalized Chao1 diversity was seen in multiple sclerosis patients than in controls.

This clonotype was obtained from a girl under 18 with multiple sclerosis. The material sequenced was blood.

This CDR3 is CASSLQMGDNEQFF. CDR3 nucleotides: TGTGCCAGCAGCCTCCAAATGGGTGACAATGAGCAGTTCTTC. This sequence joins TRBV7-2 and TRBJ2-1; D is uncertain. Deletions cut 5 bases from V and 5 bases from J, with 13 bases between. The CDR3 contains 14 residues. Germline V gene lookup returns CDR1 SGHTA and CDR2 FQGNSA.